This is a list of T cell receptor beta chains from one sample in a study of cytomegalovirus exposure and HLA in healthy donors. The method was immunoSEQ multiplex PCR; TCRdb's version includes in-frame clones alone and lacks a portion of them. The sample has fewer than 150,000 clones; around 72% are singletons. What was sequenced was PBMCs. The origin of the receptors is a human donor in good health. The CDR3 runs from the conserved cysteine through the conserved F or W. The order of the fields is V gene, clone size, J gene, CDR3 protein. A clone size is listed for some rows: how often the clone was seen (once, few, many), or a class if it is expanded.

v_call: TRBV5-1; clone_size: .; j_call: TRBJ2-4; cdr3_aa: CASSHQGFQNIQYF
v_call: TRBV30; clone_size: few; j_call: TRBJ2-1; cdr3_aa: CARTNNRNNEQFF
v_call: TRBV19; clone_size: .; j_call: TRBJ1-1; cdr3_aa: CASSIDLEAFF
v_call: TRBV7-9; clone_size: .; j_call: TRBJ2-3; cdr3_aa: CASSPSGADTQYF
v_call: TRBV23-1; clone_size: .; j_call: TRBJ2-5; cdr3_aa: CASRGLAGEVEWETQYF
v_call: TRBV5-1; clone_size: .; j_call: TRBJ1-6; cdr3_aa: CASSSELSGSPLHF
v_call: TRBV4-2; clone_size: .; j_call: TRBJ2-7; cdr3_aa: CASSQDSGTFYEQYF
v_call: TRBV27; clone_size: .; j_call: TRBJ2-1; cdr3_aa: CASGPTGINEQFF
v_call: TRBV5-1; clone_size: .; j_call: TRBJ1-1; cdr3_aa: CASTRGSGNTEAFF
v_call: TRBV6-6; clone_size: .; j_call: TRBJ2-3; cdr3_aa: CASSSGTSGTDTQYF
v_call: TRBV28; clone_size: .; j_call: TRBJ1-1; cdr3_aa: CASSLRGRITEAFF
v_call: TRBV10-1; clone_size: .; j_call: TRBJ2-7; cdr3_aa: CASSESGLIPYEQYF
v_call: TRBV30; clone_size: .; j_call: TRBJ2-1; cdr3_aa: CAWRATSGMNNEQFF
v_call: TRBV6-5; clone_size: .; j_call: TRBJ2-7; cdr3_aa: CASSQPITGRYEQYF
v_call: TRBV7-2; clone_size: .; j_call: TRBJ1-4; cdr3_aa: CASSLGPPLKEKLFF
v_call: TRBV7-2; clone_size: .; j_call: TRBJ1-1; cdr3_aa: CASSLTGGNTEAFF
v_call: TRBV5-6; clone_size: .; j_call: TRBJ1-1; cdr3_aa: CASSFGNREGSFF
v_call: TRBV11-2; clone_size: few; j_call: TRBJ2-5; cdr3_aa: CASSPLRQAQETQYF
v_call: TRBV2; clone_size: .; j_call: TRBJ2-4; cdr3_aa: CASSESAPQGIQYF
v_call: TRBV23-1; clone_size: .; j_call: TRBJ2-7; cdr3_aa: CASSQPYGTGDKDEQYF
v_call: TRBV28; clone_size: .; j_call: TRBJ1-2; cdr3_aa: CARKTGTAYGYTF
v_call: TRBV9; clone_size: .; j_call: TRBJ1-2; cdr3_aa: CASTGVGQGHYGYTF
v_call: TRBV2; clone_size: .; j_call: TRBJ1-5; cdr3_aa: CASSEAGGGWNQPQHF
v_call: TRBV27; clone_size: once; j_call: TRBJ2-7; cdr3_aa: CASSLLGAGSDEQYF
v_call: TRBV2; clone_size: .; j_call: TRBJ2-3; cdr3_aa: CASSRGFTDTQYF
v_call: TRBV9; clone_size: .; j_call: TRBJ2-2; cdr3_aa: CASSPRLAGTTGELFF
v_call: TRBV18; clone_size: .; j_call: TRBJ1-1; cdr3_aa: CASSGGGYNTEAFF
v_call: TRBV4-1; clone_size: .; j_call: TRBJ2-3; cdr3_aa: CASSQDSVTDTQYF
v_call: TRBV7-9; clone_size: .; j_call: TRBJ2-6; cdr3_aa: CASSRGTGGGSGANVLTF
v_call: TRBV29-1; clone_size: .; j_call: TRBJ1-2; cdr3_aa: CSVSQGPYGYTF
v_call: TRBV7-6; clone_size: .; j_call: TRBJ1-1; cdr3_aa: CASSRSGGRGAFF
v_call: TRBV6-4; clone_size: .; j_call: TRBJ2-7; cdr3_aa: CASGRLYEQYF
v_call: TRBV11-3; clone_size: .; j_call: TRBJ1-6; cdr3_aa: CASSLGHGNSPLHF
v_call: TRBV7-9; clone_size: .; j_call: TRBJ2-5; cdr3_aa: CASSARTSWETQYF
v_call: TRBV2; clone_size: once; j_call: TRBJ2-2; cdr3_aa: CASREQTVNTGELFF
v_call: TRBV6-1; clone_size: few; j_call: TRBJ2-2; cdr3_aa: CASSPVGGGTGELFF
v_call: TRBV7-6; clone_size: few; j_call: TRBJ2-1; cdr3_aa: CASSSTSNVGEQFF
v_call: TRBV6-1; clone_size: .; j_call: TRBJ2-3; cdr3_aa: CASSDLSDTQYF
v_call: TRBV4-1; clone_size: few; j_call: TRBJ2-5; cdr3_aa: CASSQDGGSGRAGETQYF
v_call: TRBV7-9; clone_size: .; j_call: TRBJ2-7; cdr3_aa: CASSSGLDIYEQYF
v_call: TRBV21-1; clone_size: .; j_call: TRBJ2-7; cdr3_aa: CASSKSPHLNYEQYF
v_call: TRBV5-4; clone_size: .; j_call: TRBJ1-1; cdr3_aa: CASSAGRGLNTEAFF
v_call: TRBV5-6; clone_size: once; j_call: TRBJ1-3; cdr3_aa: CASSSWGGGNTIYF
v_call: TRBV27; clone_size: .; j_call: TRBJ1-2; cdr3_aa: CASSTTRQGGFTIYGYTF
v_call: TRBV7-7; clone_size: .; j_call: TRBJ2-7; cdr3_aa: CASSPGQLSSYEQYF
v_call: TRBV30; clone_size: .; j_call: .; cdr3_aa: CAWSVGGFNEQYF
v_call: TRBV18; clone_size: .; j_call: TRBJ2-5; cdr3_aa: CASSPVQTSGGIQETQYF
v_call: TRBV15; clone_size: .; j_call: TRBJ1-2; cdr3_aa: CATSRGTAANYGYTF
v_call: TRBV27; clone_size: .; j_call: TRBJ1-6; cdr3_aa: CASSLVGGGGSPLHF
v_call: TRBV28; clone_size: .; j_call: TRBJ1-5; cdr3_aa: CASSLTGLVQPQHF
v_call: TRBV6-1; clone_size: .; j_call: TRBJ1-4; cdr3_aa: CASSSSTNEKLFF
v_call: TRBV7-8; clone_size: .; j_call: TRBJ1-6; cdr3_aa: CASSDRDSNSPLHF
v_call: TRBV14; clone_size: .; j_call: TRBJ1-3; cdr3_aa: CASSLASGNTIYF
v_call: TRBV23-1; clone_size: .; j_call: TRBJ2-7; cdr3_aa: CASSLLRAGPASEQYF